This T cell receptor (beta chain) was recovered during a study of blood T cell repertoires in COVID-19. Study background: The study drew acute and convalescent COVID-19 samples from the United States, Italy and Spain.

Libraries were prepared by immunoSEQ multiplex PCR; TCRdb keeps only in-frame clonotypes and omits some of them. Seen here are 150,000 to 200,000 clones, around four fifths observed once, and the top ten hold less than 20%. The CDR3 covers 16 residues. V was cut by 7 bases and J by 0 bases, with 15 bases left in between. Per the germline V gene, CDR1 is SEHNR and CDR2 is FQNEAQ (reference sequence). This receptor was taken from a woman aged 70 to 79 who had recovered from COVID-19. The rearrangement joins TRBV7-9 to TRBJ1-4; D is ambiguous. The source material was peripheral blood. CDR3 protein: CASTPGITATNEKLFF. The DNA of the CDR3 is TGTGCCAGCACCCCGGGGATAACTGCAACTAATGAAAAACTGTTTTTT.